Listed below are T cell receptor beta chains from one sample, sequenced in a study of regulatory T cells in long-lasting Graves disease. Using its own MiXCR run on the multiplex PCR reads, TCRdb lists one record per CDR3 protein. The sample includes approximately 400,000 distinct CDR3 sequences, approximately 25% of them seen just once. The source material was peripheral blood mononuclear cells (PBMCs), sampled when the disease was refractory, from a patient treated with antithyroid drugs. Receptors were obtained from a woman aged 40 to 50 with Graves disease. The CDR3 runs from the conserved cysteine through the conserved F or W. Fields, in order: D gene, V gene, clone size, J gene, CDR3 DNA, CDR3 protein. The D gene is left open where the match is weak. Clone size is shown for a subset of rows, as once, few, many or a class of expanded clone.

>-|TRBV29-1|-|TRBJ2-7
TGCAGCGCTGGACAGCCCTACGAGCAGTACTTC
CSAGQPYEQYF
>-|TRBV7-2|-|TRBJ1-1
TGTGCCAGCAGCACACCCTCCGGGACGGACTGGATGAACACTGAAGCTTTCTTT
CASSTPSGTDWMNTEAFF
>-|TRBV12-3/TRBV12-4|many|TRBJ2-7
TGTGCCAGCAGTTTAGCCCTATTAACCGGGCCGACGACCTACGAGCAGTACTTC
CASSLALLTGPTTYEQYF
>-|TRBV2|many|TRBJ2-2
TGTGCCAGCAGACGACAGGTCAACACCGGGGAGCTGTTTTTT
CASRRQVNTGELFF
>TRBD1|TRBV2|few|TRBJ2-1
TGTGCCAGTACTAATAGGGGGCAATACAATGAGCAGTTCTTC
CASTNRGQYNEQFF
>-|TRBV27|-|TRBJ2-3
TGTGCCAGCAGTTTAGGGTATGACACAGATACGCAGTATTTT
CASSLGYDTDTQYF
>-|TRBV7-9|-|TRBJ1-2
TGTGCCAGCAGCTTTGACAGTAGGGTCGGTGGTTACACCTTC
CASSFDSRVGGYTF
>TRBD1|TRBV10-2|-|TRBJ2-7
TGCGCCAGCCGAACCTCCGGGACAGGGTATCACTACGAGCAGTACTTC
CASRTSGTGYHYEQYF
>-|TRBV7-2|few|TRBJ1-2
TGTGCCAGCAGCTTAGTTAGGAGCGTCGGCACCGATGGCTACACCTTC
CASSLVRSVGTDGYTF
>-|TRBV11-2|few|TRBJ2-1
TGTGCCAGCAGCTTCCTCAGGGGTAACTACAATGAGCAGTTCTTC
CASSFLRGNYNEQFF
>TRBD1|TRBV9|-|TRBJ1-4
TGTGCCAGCAGCGCAACAGGGGGCGAGGAAAAACTGTTTTTT
CASSATGGEEKLFF
>TRBD1|TRBV29-1|few|TRBJ1-2
TGCAGCGTCTCCCTTCGGGACAGTTATGGCTACACCTTC
CSVSLRDSYGYTF
>-|TRBV2|many|TRBJ2-7
TGTGCCAGCAGTGTCACGGTCGGCTACGAGCAGTACTTC
CASSVTVGYEQYF
>TRBD1|TRBV7-6|-|TRBJ1-5
TGTGCCAGCAGCGCCGGGACAGGGGACCCTGGCAATCAGCCCCAGCATTTT
CASSAGTGDPGNQPQHF
>-|TRBV7-9|many|TRBJ1-1
TGTGCCAGCAGCTCACGGCCGGAGGCTGAAGCTTTCTTT
CASSSRPEAEAFF
>TRBD1|TRBV2|-|TRBJ2-2
TGTGCCAGCAGGACCGACAGGGGGCCCACCGGGGAGCTGTTTTTT
CASRTDRGPTGELFF
>-|TRBV28|many|TRBJ1-5
TGTGCCAGCAGTCTAACCCCCAGGACGATGGGGCATTTT
CASSLTPRTMGHF
>-|TRBV7-9|few|TRBJ2-7
TGTGCCAGCAGCCCACGAGGTTGGGACGGACCTTCCTACGAGCAGTACTTC
CASSPRGWDGPSYEQYF
>-|TRBV6-1|-|TRBJ1-6
TGTGCCAGCAGCCCGAGACAGAATAGTAGATCCCTCCACTTT
CASSPRQNSRSLHF
>-|TRBV5-1|-|TRBJ2-7
TGCGCCAGCAGCTTGGCGGGACAAACAACCTACGAGCAGTACTTC
CASSLAGQTTYEQYF
>-|TRBV6-5|-|TRBJ2-7
TGTGCCAGCAGTTACTCGCCGGGAGAAGTGGACGAGCAGTACTTC
CASSYSPGEVDEQYF
>-|TRBV5-1|many|TRBJ1-2
TGCGCCAGCAGCTTGGACAGCTGGAGCTATGGCTACACCTTC
CASSLDSWSYGYTF
>TRBD2|TRBV6-2/TRBV6-3|few|TRBJ2-1
TGTGCCAGCAGTTACGGGACTAGCGGATACAATGAGCAGCTCTTC
CASSYGTSGYNEQLF
>TRBD1|TRBV2|many|TRBJ1-2
TGTGCCAGCAGGAGGACAGGGGAGGATGGCTACACCTTC
CASRRTGEDGYTF
>-|TRBV28|-|TRBJ1-3
TGTGCCATCAAAAAAGGGGGAAACACCATATATTTT
CAIKKGGNTIYF
>TRBD2|TRBV13|-|TRBJ2-4
TGTGCCAGCAGCTTAACTGGCGGGGGGGGAAACATTCAGTACTTC
CASSLTGGGGNIQYF
>-|TRBV7-9|-|TRBJ1-1
TGTGCCAGCAGCTTACTTGAAGCTTTCTTT
CASSLLEAFF
>TRBD1|TRBV28|-|TRBJ1-5
TGTGCCAGCAGTTCGGGACAGGCCTGGCAGCCCCAGCATTTT
CASSSGQAWQPQHF
>TRBD1|TRBV29-1|-|TRBJ2-7
TGCAGCGTTGCACAGGGGGCCTACGAGCAGTACTTC
CSVAQGAYEQYF
>TRBD1|TRBV12-3/TRBV12-4|many|TRBJ2-2
TGTGCCAGCAGTAACAGGGGGACCGGGGAGCTGTTTTTT
CASSNRGTGELFF
>-|TRBV7-2|-|TRBJ2-7
TGTGCCAGCAGCTTAGGAGTTATCTCCTACGAGCAGTACTTC
CASSLGVISYEQYF
>TRBD1|TRBV28|many|TRBJ1-5
TGTGCCAGCAGTTTAGAGCCAGGGGGGCGTCAGCCCCAGCATTTT
CASSLEPGGRQPQHF
>TRBD2|TRBV28|-|TRBJ2-3
TGTGCCAGCAGTTTCGGCCTAGCGGGAGCGGGAGATACGCAGTATTTT
CASSFGLAGAGDTQYF
>TRBD2|TRBV2|many|TRBJ2-7
TGTGCCAGCAGTGTTGTAGCGGGTATTTCCTACGAGCAGTACTTC
CASSVVAGISYEQYF
>-|TRBV5-1|-|TRBJ1-1
TGCGCCAGCAGCCCTACAGGGATATGGACTGAAGCTTTCTTT
CASSPTGIWTEAFF
>-|TRBV19|-|TRBJ1-5
TGTGCCAGTAGTATAGGGGTAGGTCAGCCCCAGCATTTT
CASSIGVGQPQHF
>TRBD2|TRBV11-2|many|TRBJ2-4
TGTGCCAGCAGCTTACGGACTTTGACGGGAGGTCCCAAAAACATTCAGTACTTC
CASSLRTLTGGPKNIQYF
>-|TRBV10-3|few|TRBJ2-7
TGTGCCATCAGTGAGTGGCAGCCTACCTACGAGCAGTACTTC
CAISEWQPTYEQYF
>TRBD2|TRBV28|-|TRBJ2-3
TGTGCCAGCAGTTTACCCCTAGCGGGAGCGATGTGGGATACGCAGTATTTT
CASSLPLAGAMWDTQYF
>-|TRBV5-8|few|TRBJ2-2
TGTGCCAGCAGCCATGGATTATCAAAAGGGGAGCTGTTTTTT
CASSHGLSKGELFF
>-|TRBV12-3/TRBV12-4|many|TRBJ2-7
TGTGCCAGCAGTTTGAACTACGCCTACGAGCAGTACTTC
CASSLNYAYEQYF
>TRBD2|TRBV5-4|few|TRBJ2-5
TGTGCCAGCAGCTTGGAGAGCGGGAGGGCGCAAGAGACCCAGTACTTC
CASSLESGRAQETQYF
>TRBD2|TRBV10-3|many|TRBJ2-5
TGTGCCATCGGGGGACTAGCGGGAACTGCCCCCGAGACCCAGTACTTC
CAIGGLAGTAPETQYF
>TRBD1|TRBV12-3/TRBV12-4|many|TRBJ1-1
TGTGCCAGCAGTACGCGACAGGGATTAACTGAAGCTTTCTTT
CASSTRQGLTEAFF
>-|TRBV6-5|-|TRBJ1-5
TGTGCCAGCAGTTTAGGGGAAGATGGCAATCAGCCCCAGCATTTT
CASSLGEDGNQPQHF
>-|TRBV20-1|few|TRBJ1-4
TGCAGTGCTAGAGACCCGGGAGAAACTAATGAAAAACTGTTTTTT
CSARDPGETNEKLFF
>TRBD2|TRBV28|many|TRBJ2-1
TGTGCCAGTGATCCGGGACTAGCGGGAGCGCATTACAATGAGCAGTTCTTC
CASDPGLAGAHYNEQFF
>-|TRBV6-1|many|TRBJ2-7
TGTGCCAGCAGTGAAGGGAGATACTACGAGCAGTACTTC
CASSEGRYYEQYF
>-|TRBV20-1|many|TRBJ2-7
TGCAGTGCTAGAGAGGGGTTTGGGAGCGACGAGCAGTACTTC
CSAREGFGSDEQYF
>TRBD2|TRBV6-9|few|TRBJ2-2
TGTGCCAGCAGTTACCTTAGCGGGAGTTTGAGCACCGGGGAGCTGTTTTTT
CASSYLSGSLSTGELFF
>-|TRBV7-9|-|TRBJ1-4
TGTGCCAGCAGCTTAGCTGGGCGGATGGGCCGTCGAGAAAAACTGTTTTTT
CASSLAGRMGRREKLFF
>-|TRBV25-1|few|TRBJ1-3
TGTGCCAGCAGTGCCAGTCCAGTCTCTGGAAACACCATATATTTT
CASSASPVSGNTIYF
>-|TRBV15|-|TRBJ2-7
TGTGCCACCAGCAGACAGGGTTGGGGGAAGAGCGAGCAGTACTTC
CATSRQGWGKSEQYF
>-|TRBV7-9|few|TRBJ1-2
TGTGCCAGCAGCCCATCGGCAGGGGACTATGGCTACACCTTC
CASSPSAGDYGYTF
>-|TRBV29-1|many|TRBJ2-7
TGCAGCGTTGTTGTGCCCCCCATCGAGCAGTACTTC
CSVVVPPIEQYF